The 9 T cell receptor beta chains in this list originate from one sample, sequenced in a study of control samples from healthy donors and cancer patients. Assay: immunoSEQ multiplex PCR; the TCRdb copy retains only in-frame clones and omits some. Reported are under 200,000 clones; the ten largest clones contain roughly 2.2%. Sequenced material: blood. These receptors all come from a woman aged 30 to 39 in good health.

The chain joins TRBV7-8 to TRBJ1-6; the D is unclear. The V gene lost 5 bases and the J gene lost 7 bases, with 15 bases spanning the gap. CDR3 length equals 15 residues. Germline V gene sequence: CDR1 SGHVS, CDR2 FQNEAQ. CDR3 bases: TGTGCCAGCAGCCTCCGGGTCTTAATGAATTCACCCCTCCACTTT. It is translated as CASSLRVLMNSPLHF.

V gene TRBV5-6 combines with J gene TRBJ1-6, with 9 bases aligning to TRBD1. Germline loops: CDR1 SGHDT, CDR2 YYEEEE. The CDR3 runs to 16 residues. V dropped 5 bases and J dropped 10; count of bases not matched to a gene: 13. The CDR3 DNA follows: TGTGCCAGCAGGCTTTCGGACAGGGGCTTTGCGTCACCCCTCCACTTT. This gives the protein CASRLSDRGFASPLHF.

The chain uses TRBV28 and TRBJ1-5; tentatively, D is TRBD1 (5 bases). V was trimmed by 5 bases and J by 9 bases, leaving 17 bases between them. The CDR3 consists of 14 residues. Germline V gives CDR1 MDHEN, CDR2 SYDVKM. This chain's CDR3 is CASSATPRGAPQHF. CDR3 sequence (DNA): TGTGCCAGCAGTGCGACTCCTCGGGGCGCGCCCCAGCATTTT.

The genes are TRBV6-5 and TRBJ1-2; 11 positions agree with TRBD1. This CDR3 has 14 amino acids. Trimming at V came to 6 bases and at J to 2 bases, leaving 2 bases not matched to a gene. The V gene's germline CDR1 is MNHEY and CDR2 SVGAGI. For the CDR3, the DNA is TGTGCCAGCAGCGGACAGGGGGCAAACTATGGCTACACCTTC. Translated, it gives CASSGQGANYGYTF.

V is TRBV30 and J is TRBJ1-6; 9 bases are shared with TRBD1. The CDR3 contains 16 residues. The V and J ends lost 2 bases and 5 bases, in that order; junction bases with no gene match: 7. CDR1 is GTSNPN, CDR2 SVGIG, per germline (reference sequence). The CDR3 sequence: CAWSPSGTGHNSPLHF. CDR3 DNA: TGTGCCTGGAGTCCCTCCGGGACAGGGCATAATTCACCCCTCCACTTT.

The V gene is TRBV28, the J gene TRBJ1-2; TRBD1 matches at 9 bases. This CDR3 has 15 residues. The germline gives CDR1 MDHEN, CDR2 SYDVKM. J was trimmed by 8 bases and V by 3 bases; bases with no gene match: 10. The DNA of the CDR3 is TGTGCCAGCAGTTTGCTCACTGGGACAGGGCAAGGCTACACCTTC. It codes for CASSLLTGTGQGYTF.

J is TRBJ1-4 and V is TRBV5-1; a possible D gene is TRBD1 (6 bases). From germline, CDR1 is SGHRS and CDR2 YFSETQ. CDR3 length equals 16 residues. The ends were cut back, 1 base at V and 5 bases at J, with 15 bases in the middle. CDR3 sequence reads: CASSLSVLQGNEKLFF. The CDR3 nucleotides read TGCGCCAGCAGCTTGTCCGTTTTGCAGGGGAATGAAAAACTGTTTTTT.

The chain links TRBV30 to TRBJ1-5, with D unresolved. This CDR3 spans 13 amino acids. Germline CDR1 reads GTSNPN; CDR2 reads SVGIG (reference sequence). The V end lost 3 bases, the J end lost 4 bases, and 10 bases lay between the germline ends. CDR3 DNA sequence: TGTGCCTGGAGCTTCCGGGAAAATCAGCCCCAGCATTTT. The encoded protein is CAWSFRENQPQHF.

V is TRBV6-5 and J is TRBJ1-4, with D hard to call. CDR1 is MNHEY and CDR2 is SVGAGI in the germline V gene. Deletions cut 2 bases from V and 6 bases from J, with 10 bases between. The CDR3 contains 14 residues. CDR3 sequence (DNA): TGTGCCAGCAGTTACAGGGTAATGGATGAAAAACTGTTTTTT. This gives the protein CASSYRVMDEKLFF.